A selection of T cell receptor beta chains follows, all from one sample in a study of CD4 T cells in relation to SARS-CoV-2 and coronaviruses. No antigens are known for them. This table comes from immunoSEQ multiplex PCR, and its TCRdb copy is limited to in-frame clones, with some not included. The sample has around 23,000 clones; about 70% are singletons. Sequenced input: CD4+ T cells from PBMCs, cultured in vitro. These receptors came from a human donor in good health. Each CDR3 is given with its conserved first and last residue. The D gene is left open where the match is weak. Where a row states a size, it is once, few, many or the class of an expanded clone; other rows omit it.

>NA|TRBV5-4|NA|TRBJ2-1
TGTGCCAGCAGCTGGGACCCGGGGGTCTCCTACAATGAGCAGTTCTTC
CASSWDPGVSYNEQFF
>few|TRBV9|TRBD2|TRBJ2-1
TGTGCCAGCAGCGTAGTTGCTAGCGGGAGCAATGAGCAGTTCTTC
CASSVVASGSNEQFF
>few|TRBV2|TRBD2|TRBJ2-3
TGTGCCAGCAGTCCGGGACTAGCGGACTTTTTTAGCACAGATACGCAGTATTTT
CASSPGLADFFSTDTQYF
>NA|TRBV4-3|TRBD2|TRBJ2-3
TGCGCCAGCAGCCAAGTCTGGCGGGGGGGCTCAGATACGCAGTATTTT
CASSQVWRGGSDTQYF
>NA|TRBV3-1/TRBV3-2|NA|TRBJ1-2
TGTGCCAGCAGCCAAGTGGGAGATGGCTACACCTTC
CASSQVGDGYTF
>NA|TRBV7-9|TRBD2|TRBJ2-3
TGTGCCAGCAGCCCAGGGACTAGCGGGAGAGATACGCAGTATTTT
CASSPGTSGRDTQYF
>NA|TRBV5-6|TRBD2|TRBJ2-1
TGTGCCAGCAGCCCGGAGGGTGTGGGACTAGCGGATAACAATGAGCAGTTCTTC
CASSPEGVGLADNNEQFF
>NA|TRBV7-2|TRBD1|TRBJ1-2
TGTGCCAGCAGCTTAGTACCACAGGGGAGGGAGGGCTACACCTTC
CASSLVPQGREGYTF
>few|TRBV7-8|NA|TRBJ2-7
TGTGCCAGCAGCTTAGAGGGGCGGGTCTCCTACGAGCAGTACTTC
CASSLEGRVSYEQYF
>NA|TRBV9|NA|TRBJ2-5
TGTGCCAGCAGCGCAACCGAAGGGGCTAACGGAGAGACCCAGTACTTC
CASSATEGANGETQYF
>NA|TRBV19|TRBD1|TRBJ1-5
TGTGCCAGCCATACGGGGGGACAGTTCTATCAGCCCCAGCATTTT
CASHTGGQFYQPQHF
>NA|TRBV12-3/TRBV12-4|NA|TRBJ2-5
TGTGCCAGCAGCGTACGGACAGCAGAGACCCAGTACTTC
CASSVRTAETQYF
>NA|TRBV19|NA|TRBJ1-1
TGTGCCAGTACCTTAGACAGGAACACTGAAGCTTTCTTT
CASTLDRNTEAFF
>NA|TRBV19|TRBD1|TRBJ1-2
TGTGCCAGTAGTATTTCCAGGGGGCGCAGGATCCATAGCTACACCTTC
CASSISRGRRIHSYTF
>NA|TRBV4-3|TRBD1|TRBJ1-5
TGCGCCAGCAGCCGGACAGGGGGCGGTCAGCCCCAGCATTTT
CASSRTGGGQPQHF
>NA|TRBV7-2|TRBD2|TRBJ2-1
TGTGCCAGCAGCTCTAGGGGGGTAGCGGGAAATCTCCACAATGAGCAGTTCTTC
CASSSRGVAGNLHNEQFF
>NA|TRBV12-3/TRBV12-4|NA|TRBJ1-5
TGTGCCAGCAGTTTGTTGGGTCAGCCCCAGCATTTT
CASSLLGQPQHF
>NA|TRBV5-1|NA|TRBJ2-3
TGCGCCAGCAGTGCGGGGACCCTCACAGATACGCAGTATTTT
CASSAGTLTDTQYF
>NA|TRBV4-2|NA|TRBJ2-5
TGTGCCAGCAGCCAAGAGGGGGCAGGGGGCGGGGGTGAGACCCAGTACTTC
CASSQEGAGGGGETQYF
>few|TRBV4-1|NA|TRBJ2-2
TGCGCCAGCAGCCCGAGGACACACAGGATTAACACCGGGGAGCTGTTTTTT
CASSPRTHRINTGELFF
>NA|TRBV10-3|TRBD1|TRBJ1-4
TGTGCCATCAGTGAGTCCAGACAGGGCGGTGAAAAACTGTTTTTT
CAISESRQGGEKLFF
>NA|TRBV19|TRBD2|TRBJ2-5
TGTGCCAGTAGTATCGGCGGGGGGGCAGGGCAGGAGACCCAGTACTTC
CASSIGGGAGQETQYF
>NA|TRBV6-6|NA|TRBJ2-1
TGTGCCAGCAATGCCTACCCAAATGAGCAGTTCTTC
CASNAYPNEQFF
>NA|TRBV10-3|NA|TRBJ2-7
TGTGCCATCAGTGGGACAGTTGGGTCTTACGAGCAGTACTTC
CAISGTVGSYEQYF
>medium-sized|TRBV19|TRBD2|TRBJ2-3
TGTGCCTCCTGGGACTACATCGATACGCAGTATTTT
CASWDYIDTQYF
>NA|TRBV6-5|NA|TRBJ1-5
TGTGCCAGCAGTCCCCCCGGGGGTGGGAATCAGCCCCAGCATTTT
CASSPPGGGNQPQHF
>NA|TRBV6-5|NA|TRBJ2-3
TGTGCCAGCTCGGAGGGGGGGCGGGCAGATACGCAGTATTTT
CASSEGGRADTQYF
>few|TRBV6-6|TRBD1|TRBJ1-1
TGTGCCAGCAGTTACGGGACAGACCCGAACACTGAAGCTTTCTTT
CASSYGTDPNTEAFF
>once|TRBV9|NA|TRBJ1-2
TGTGCCAGCAGCGTAGCGCCCGGCCAGTCCTATGGCTACACCTTC
CASSVAPGQSYGYTF
>few|TRBV5-1|NA|TRBJ1-3
TGCGCCAGCAGCCCCGACCACTCTGGAAACACCATATATTTT
CASSPDHSGNTIYF
>few|TRBV5-8|NA|TRBJ1-1
TGTGCCAGCAGCCTGGCGACAGACGAGCCTCTGGACACTGAAGCTTTCTTT
CASSLATDEPLDTEAFF
>NA|TRBV6-5|TRBD1|TRBJ2-5
TGTGCCAGCAGTTACCCGACAGGGTTTGTCTTAGAGACCCAGTACTTC
CASSYPTGFVLETQYF
>NA|TRBV4-2|TRBD2|TRBJ2-1
TGTGCCAGCAGCCAAGAGGAACGGGAGGGTTGGAATGAGCAGTTCTTC
CASSQEEREGWNEQFF
>NA|TRBV19|NA|TRBJ1-1
TGTGCCAGTAGTACGTTGTGGACTGAAGCTTTCTTT
CASSTLWTEAFF
>few|TRBV2|NA|TRBJ1-6
TGTGCCAGCAGTGAGGACCGAGGGGTTCAAAATTCACCCCTCCACTTT
CASSEDRGVQNSPLHF
>NA|TRBV7-2|NA|TRBJ2-7
TGTGCCAGCAGCTTCGGACAGTCGTCGGACGAGCAGTACTTC
CASSFGQSSDEQYF
>hyperexpanded|TRBV30|NA|TRBJ1-3
TGTGCCTGGGAGCGGGAAAACACCATATATTTT
CAWERENTIYF
>few|TRBV5-4|TRBD1|TRBJ1-3
TGTGCCAGCAGCTTGGGACAGGGAAAATCTGGAAACACCATATATTTT
CASSLGQGKSGNTIYF
>once|TRBV7-2|TRBD1|TRBJ1-1
TGTGCCAGCAGCTTAGGGGACAGGGGGCGCGGCACTGAAGCTTTCTTT
CASSLGDRGRGTEAFF
>NA|TRBV7-2|NA|TRBJ2-1
TGTGCCAGCAGCTTAGCGCGGGGTAGCGGCGATGAGCAGTTCTTC
CASSLARGSGDEQFF
>NA|TRBV5-6|NA|TRBJ2-5
TGTGCCAGCAACCGAGCCCGGGGGACCCAGTACTTC
CASNRARGTQYF
>few|TRBV7-9|NA|TRBJ1-5
TGTGCCAGCAGCCAAGGGACGGATCAGCCCCAGCATTTT
CASSQGTDQPQHF
>NA|TRBV7-6|NA|TRBJ1-1
TGTGCCAGCACCTTGGGAGGTACCGGGGGAACTGAAGCTTTCTTT
CASTLGGTGGTEAFF
>NA|TRBV10-3|NA|TRBJ1-3
TGTGCCATCAGGACGAGCCACTCTGGAAACACCATATATTTT
CAIRTSHSGNTIYF
>NA|TRBV7-3|NA|TRBJ2-5
TGTGCCAGCAGCCTTCAGGGAGGGGGCCTAGGGGAGACCCAGTACTTC
CASSLQGGGLGETQYF
>few|TRBV4-2|NA|TRBJ1-2
TGTGCCAGCAGCCAGCCTATAAGTACAGGACCCTATGGCTACACCTTC
CASSQPISTGPYGYTF
>NA|TRBV7-2|TRBD1|TRBJ1-6
TGTGCCAGCAGCACTCGACAGGGTAATGTGTCACCCCTCCACTTT
CASSTRQGNVSPLHF
>once|TRBV11-2|NA|TRBJ1-2
TGTGCCAGCAGCCAGGTTGGATATGGCTACACCTTC
CASSQVGYGYTF
>NA|TRBV6-2/TRBV6-3|NA|TRBJ2-1
TGTGCCAGCAGTTACTCGGTGTCCCACAAGCAGTTCTTC
CASSYSVSHKQFF
>NA|TRBV5-6|TRBD1|TRBJ2-3
TGTGCCAGCACCCGGACAGGGTTTCGGGCAGATACGCAGTATTTT
CASTRTGFRADTQYF
>NA|TRBV6-5|NA|TRBJ1-6
TGTGCCAGTGTCGAAGGTCATTCACCCCTCCACTTT
CASVEGHSPLHF
>NA|TRBV5-4|TRBD2|TRBJ2-7
TGTGCCAGCAGCTTGCGTAGCGGGGGATACGAGCAGTACTTC
CASSLRSGGYEQYF
>few|TRBV7-2|NA|TRBJ2-1
TGTGCCAGCAGCTCCCGATTGCAGCGCTCCTACAATGAGCAGTTCTTC
CASSSRLQRSYNEQFF
>NA|TRBV6-5|NA|TRBJ1-5
TGTGCCATCGCACCCAGGGAGAATCAGCCCCAGCATTTT
CAIAPRENQPQHF